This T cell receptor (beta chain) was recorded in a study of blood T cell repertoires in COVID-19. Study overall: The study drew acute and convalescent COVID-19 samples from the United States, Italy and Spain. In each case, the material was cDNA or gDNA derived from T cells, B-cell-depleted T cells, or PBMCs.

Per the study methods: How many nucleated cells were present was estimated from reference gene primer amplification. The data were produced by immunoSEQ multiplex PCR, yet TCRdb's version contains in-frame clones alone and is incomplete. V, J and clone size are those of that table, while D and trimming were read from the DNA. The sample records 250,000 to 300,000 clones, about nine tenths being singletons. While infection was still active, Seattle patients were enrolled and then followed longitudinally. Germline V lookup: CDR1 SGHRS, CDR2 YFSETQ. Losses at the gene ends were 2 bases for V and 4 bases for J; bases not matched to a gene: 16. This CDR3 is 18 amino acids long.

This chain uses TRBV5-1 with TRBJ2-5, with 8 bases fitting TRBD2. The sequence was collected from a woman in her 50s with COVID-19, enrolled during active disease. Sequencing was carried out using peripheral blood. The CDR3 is CASSFTIGGAGTLETQYF. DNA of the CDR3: TGCGCCAGCAGCTTCACCATCGGGGGGGCAGGGACTTTAGAGACCCAGTACTTC.